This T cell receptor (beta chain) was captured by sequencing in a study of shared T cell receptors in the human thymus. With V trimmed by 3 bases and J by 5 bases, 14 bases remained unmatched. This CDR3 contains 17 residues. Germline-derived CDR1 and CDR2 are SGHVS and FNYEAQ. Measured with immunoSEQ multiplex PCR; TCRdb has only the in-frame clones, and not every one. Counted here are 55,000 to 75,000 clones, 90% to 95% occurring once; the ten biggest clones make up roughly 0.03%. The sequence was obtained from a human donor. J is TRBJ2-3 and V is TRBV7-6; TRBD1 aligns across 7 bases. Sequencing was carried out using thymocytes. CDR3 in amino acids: CASSFFEGARREDTQYF. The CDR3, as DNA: TGTGCCAGCAGCTTTTTTGAGGGGGCCCGAAGGGAAGATACGCAGTATTTT. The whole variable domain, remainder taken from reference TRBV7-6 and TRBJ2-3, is GAGVSQSPRYKVTKRGQDVALRCDPISGHVSLYWYRQALGQGPEFLTYFNYEAQQDKSGLPNDRFSAERPEGSISTLTIQRTEQRDSAMYRCASSFFEGARREDTQYFGPGTRLTVL.